This paragraph covers one T cell receptor beta chain sequence. The count of this clone is one. Its antigen specificity is not known. Nothing much larger sits one base from this clone, and base qualities are not available. The CDR3, from cysteine to phenylalanine, totals 14 residues. CDR3 DNA is the only sequence kept; it has 42 bases, read in frame from the first base. The CDR1 and CDR2 encoded by the germline V gene (reference sequence) are WNHNN and SYGVQD. After removal of 8 bases from V and 5 bases from J, the junction retains 10 bases not matched to a gene. The donors were healthy, HIV-negative adults with no recently reported acute infections or vaccinations. Every donor was a Caucasian adult residing in Nashville, Tennessee, USA. CD4+ T cells were enriched by magnetic negative selection; naive cells were then positively selected on CD45RA, and the negative fraction formed the memory subset. After blood collection by leukapheresis, PBMCs were isolated using Ficoll-Histopaque density gradient centrifugation and then cryopreserved in the vapor phase of liquid nitrogen. Purity and quantity of every magnetically sorted T cell population were checked by analytical flow cytometry. Genomic DNA was isolated from every sorted fraction and measured by UV absorbance on a Nanodrop 2000c.

Using the deep immunoSEQ assay, multiplex PCR amplified TCR CDR3 regions from genomic DNA. Extracted genomic DNA from each cell subset was distributed evenly across all wells of several immunoSEQ 96-well plates, and each plate was treated as a replicate. Each replicate PCR for sorted subsets received 150 to 250 ng genomic DNA, equal to roughly 30,000 T cell genomes. The purified libraries were quantified using a Qubit 3.0 fluorometer, sized with a Bioanalyzer 2100, and then quantified again using the KAPA Library Quantification kit. Every immunoSEQ 96-well plate was sequenced on a separate single-read 150-cycle Illumina NextSeq 550 flow cell. As for the original processing: The immunoSEQ output contained only junctional sequences without quality scores, so filtering could not match that applied to full-length reads. Sequences were annotated with PyIR, a Python wrapper for IgBLAST v1.9, using IMGT germline references to assign V/J genes and CDR3. Reads were removed for weak V/J assignments (E-value above 1e-6), missing CDR3, stop codons, out-of-frame junctions, or ambiguous translated residues. V3J clonotypes were defined by identical inferred V gene, J gene, and CDR3 amino acid sequence. Percentage overlap between repertoires was calculated by dividing the number of shared unique clonotypes by the size of the smaller repertoire. Repertoire richness was assessed with RTK rarefaction, the Chao1 estimator, and Recon v2.1 estimates of unobserved clonotypes. OLGA was used to compute generation probabilities for all TCRbeta clonotypes that the gDNA method yielded from several donors. Sourced from immuneACCESS, this table was stored by TCRdb with only in-frame sequences that have V and J called. A share of the clones is absent; for the studies checked, an unresolved V gene accounts for under half, and the remainder has no known explanation. The DNA gave D and trimming, while V, J and clone size come from that table. The sample table lists about 1.5 million clones, about 98% of them with a count of one. Together, the top ten hold roughly 0.42% of the sample.

This sample is part of a study of shared clonotypes between healthy human individuals (dated by TCRdb to 2020 to 2022). Study-level background: Three men and a couple of women, aged 18 to 49 years, made up the cohort. For each donor, CD4 naive and CD4 memory were each given three plates, CD8 naive was given two plates, and CD8 memory was given one plate. To estimate repertoire size and how much clonotype sharing occurs between individuals, the study deeply sequenced the blood TCR repertoires of about five healthy adults. Libraries were prepared and TCR repertoires were sequenced by different laboratories using diverse techniques, in order to increase sequencing depth and limit assay-specific biases. Leukapheresis yielded between about 0.94 and 8.9 billion PBMCs per donor. Results the study describes overall, beyond this receptor: Sampling was restricted to blood, and TCR repertoires in tissue are likely to differ from TCR repertoires in blood. Because the study included a small number of donors, the genetic and exposure-history diversity represented was limited. Based on pairwise subsampling, the degree of clonotype sharing among donors was expected to be affected by sequencing depth. Across a handful of donors, about 5.2% of naive CD4, roughly 3.3% of naive CD8, under 2.5% of memory CD4, and 0.4% of memory CD8 clonotypes were shared. Estimated clonotype richness was generally larger for naive than for memory subsets. Even with the large sequencing depth, rarefaction of the sorted-subset datasets indicated that sequencing was incomplete. Compared with non-shared clonotypes, clonotypes shared by all four sorted-subset donors had higher generation probabilities.

Rearrangement joined TRBV10-1 to TRBJ1-1; the central 8 bases match TRBD1. Material for sequencing was naive CD4+ T cells sorted from blood. According to the study, the label for this sample's cell subset or site signals: CD45RA+ positively selected. The origin of this receptor is a young man in good health. The DNA sequence is TGCGCCAGCCTTTTTAGGACAGGGCAAACTGAAGCTTTCTTT. Its translation is CASLFRTGQTEAFF.